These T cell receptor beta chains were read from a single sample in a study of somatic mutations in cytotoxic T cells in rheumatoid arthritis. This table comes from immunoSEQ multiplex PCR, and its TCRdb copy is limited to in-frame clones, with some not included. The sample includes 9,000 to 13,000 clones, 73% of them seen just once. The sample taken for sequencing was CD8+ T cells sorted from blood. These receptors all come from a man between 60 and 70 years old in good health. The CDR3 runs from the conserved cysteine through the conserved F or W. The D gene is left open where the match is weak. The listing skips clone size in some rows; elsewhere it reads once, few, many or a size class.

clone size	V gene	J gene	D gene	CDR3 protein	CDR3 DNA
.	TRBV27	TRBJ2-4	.	CASGTEAEGENIQYF	TGTGCCAGCGGTACCGAAGCGGAGGGGGAAAACATTCAGTACTTC
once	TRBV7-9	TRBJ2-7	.	CASSSPATYEQYF	TGTGCCAGCAGCTCCCCGGCCACCTACGAGCAGTACTTC
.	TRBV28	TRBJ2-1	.	CASSLQNLGEQFF	TGTGCCAGCAGTTTACAGAACCTGGGTGAGCAGTTCTTC
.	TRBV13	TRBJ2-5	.	CASSKRGGETQYF	TGTGCCAGCAGTAAACGAGGGGGGGAGACCCAGTACTTC
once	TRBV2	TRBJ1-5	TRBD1	CASGETGANQPQHF	TGTGCCAGCGGGGAGACAGGGGCCAATCAGCCCCAGCATTTT
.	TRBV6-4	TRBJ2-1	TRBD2	CASSVLAGVDNEQFF	TGTGCCAGCAGTGTACTAGCGGGAGTCGACAATGAGCAGTTCTTC
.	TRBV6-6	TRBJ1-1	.	CASADGQNTEAFF	TGTGCCAGTGCGGACGGCCAGAACACTGAAGCTTTCTTT
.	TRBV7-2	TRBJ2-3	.	CASSFTLSHSTDTQYF	TGTGCCAGCAGCTTTACCTTATCTCACAGCACAGATACGCAGTATTTT
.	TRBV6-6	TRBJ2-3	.	CASSYSSGGDTQYF	TGTGCCAGCAGTTACTCGTCCGGGGGAGATACGCAGTATTTT
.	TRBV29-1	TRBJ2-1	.	CSVRDASSYNEQFF	TGCAGCGTCAGAGACGCGAGCTCCTACAATGAGCAGTTCTTC
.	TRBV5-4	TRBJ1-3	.	CASSLEGTGGNTIYF	TGTGCCAGCAGCTTGGAAGGAACTGGTGGAAACACCATATATTTT
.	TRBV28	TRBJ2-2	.	CASSPGLNTGELFF	TGTGCCAGCAGCCCGGGACTGAACACCGGGGAGCTGTTTTTT
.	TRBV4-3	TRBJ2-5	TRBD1	CASSQEIGTGDPRETQYF	TGCGCCAGCAGCCAAGAGATCGGGACAGGGGACCCCAGGGAGACCCAGTACTTC
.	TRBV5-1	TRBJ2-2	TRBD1	CASSFGTGVTGELFF	TGCGCCAGCAGCTTCGGGACAGGGGTAACCGGGGAGCTGTTTTTT
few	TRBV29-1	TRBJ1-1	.	CSVWTQNTEAFF	TGCAGCGTCTGGACGCAGAACACTGAAGCTTTCTTT
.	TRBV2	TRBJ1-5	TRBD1	CASSRTGGQPQHF	TGTGCCAGCAGTAGGACAGGGGGGCAGCCCCAGCATTTT
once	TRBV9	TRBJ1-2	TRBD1	CASSPPAEGAANYGYTF	TGTGCCAGCAGCCCACCTGCGGAGGGGGCGGCTAACTATGGCTACACCTTC
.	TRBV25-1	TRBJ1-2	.	CASSQSGIRTYGYTF	TGTGCCAGCAGTCAGAGCGGTATTCGGACCTATGGCTACACCTTC
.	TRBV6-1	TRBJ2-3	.	CASSVWGGSTDTQYF	TGTGCCAGCAGTGTTTGGGGAGGTAGCACAGATACGCAGTATTTT
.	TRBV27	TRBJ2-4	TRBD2	CASSLYPPGTGTSDLAKNIQYF	TGTGCCAGCAGTTTATACCCCCCCGGCACCGGGACTAGCGATTTAGCCAAAAACATTCAGTACTTC
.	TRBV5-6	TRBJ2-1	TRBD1	CASSFRDRGGKEQFF	TGTGCCAGCAGCTTCAGGGACAGGGGAGGGAAGGAGCAGTTCTTC
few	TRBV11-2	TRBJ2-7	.	CASSPDRGSPYEQYF	TGTGCCAGCAGCCCAGATCGAGGGAGCCCCTACGAGCAGTACTTC
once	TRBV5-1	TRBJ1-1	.	CASSLGGRGTEAFF	TGCGCCAGCAGCTTGGGGGGGAGGGGCACTGAAGCTTTCTTT
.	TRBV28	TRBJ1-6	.	CASSFNSSYNSPLHF	TGTGCCAGCAGTTTCAATAGCTCCTATAATTCACCCCTCCACTTT
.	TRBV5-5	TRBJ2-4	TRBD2	CASSLGSSGSDIQYF	TGTGCCAGCAGCTTGGGGTCTAGCGGGAGTGACATTCAGTACTTC
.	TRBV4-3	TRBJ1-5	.	CASSQDLGPNQPQHF	TGCGCCAGCAGCCAAGATTTAGGCCCCAATCAGCCCCAGCATTTT
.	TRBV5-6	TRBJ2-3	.	CASSPESTDTQYF	TGTGCCAGCAGTCCAGAGAGCACAGATACGCAGTATTTT
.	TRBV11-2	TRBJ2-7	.	CASSSGGGESSSYEQYF	TGTGCCAGCAGCTCCGGGGGTGGGGAAAGTAGCTCCTACGAGCAGTACTTC
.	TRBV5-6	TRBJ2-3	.	CASTRDGRTDTQYF	TGTGCCAGCACCAGGGACGGACGCACAGATACGCAGTATTTT
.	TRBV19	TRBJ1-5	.	CASSIQGDSNQPQHF	TGTGCCAGTAGTATACAGGGTGATAGCAATCAGCCCCAGCATTTT
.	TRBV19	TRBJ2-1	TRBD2	CASSMSGSSYNEQFF	TGTGCCAGTAGTATGAGCGGGAGCTCCTACAATGAGCAGTTCTTC
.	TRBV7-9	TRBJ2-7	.	CASSLQDYAYEQYF	TGTGCCAGCAGCTTACAGGACTACGCCTACGAGCAGTACTTC
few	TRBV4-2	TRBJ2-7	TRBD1	CASSPDRGVYEQYF	TGTGCCAGCAGCCCTGACAGGGGAGTCTACGAGCAGTACTTC
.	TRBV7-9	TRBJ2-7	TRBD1	CASRPTGLPSYEQYF	TGTGCCAGCAGACCGACAGGGCTCCCCTCCTACGAGCAGTACTTC
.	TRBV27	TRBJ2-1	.	CASSLSSGGANEQFF	TGTGCCAGCAGTTTATCAAGCGGAGGAGCCAATGAGCAGTTCTTC
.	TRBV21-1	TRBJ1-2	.	CASSSSGQGGGYTF	TGTGCCAGCAGCAGCTCAGGACAGGGTGGAGGCTACACCTTC
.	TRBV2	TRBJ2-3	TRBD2	CASIGEGLTDTQYF	TGTGCCAGCATTGGGGAGGGCCTGACAGATACGCAGTATTTT
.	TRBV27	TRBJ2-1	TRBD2	CASSFGGSFHNEQFF	TGTGCCAGCAGTTTCGGCGGGAGCTTTCACAATGAGCAGTTCTTC
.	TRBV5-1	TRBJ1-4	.	CASSLALGPPTEKLFF	TGCGCCAGCAGCTTGGCGCTGGGGCCCCCCACTGAAAAACTGTTTTTT
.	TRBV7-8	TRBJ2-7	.	CASSFLQGPTYEQYF	TGTGCCAGCAGCTTCTTACAGGGCCCCACCTACGAGCAGTACTTC
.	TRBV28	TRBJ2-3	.	CASSLERGTDTQYF	TGTGCCAGCAGTTTAGAGCGGGGCACAGATACGCAGTATTTT
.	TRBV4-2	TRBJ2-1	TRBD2	CASSQETSGLYEQFF	TGTGCCAGCAGCCAAGAAACTAGCGGGCTATATGAGCAGTTCTTC
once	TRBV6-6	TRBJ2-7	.	CASSPLANYEQYF	TGTGCCAGCAGCCCACTCGCCAACTACGAGCAGTACTTC
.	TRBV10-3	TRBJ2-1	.	CATSATDNEQFF	TGTGCCACCTCGGCAACCGACAATGAGCAGTTCTTC
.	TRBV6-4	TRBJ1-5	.	CASSDREGGSNQPQHF	TGTGCCAGCAGTGACAGAGAGGGGGGCAGCAATCAGCCCCAGCATTTT
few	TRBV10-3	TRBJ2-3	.	CAISESIPPTDTQYF	TGTGCCATCAGTGAAAGCATTCCCCCCACAGATACGCAGTATTTT
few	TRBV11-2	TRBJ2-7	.	CASSVGTGPYEQYF	TGTGCCAGCAGCGTAGGTACAGGTCCCTACGAGCAGTACTTC
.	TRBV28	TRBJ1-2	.	CASSWEGLSTRGYTF	TGTGCCAGCAGTTGGGAGGGATTGAGTACGAGAGGCTACACCTTC
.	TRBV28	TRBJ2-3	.	CASSLIFGAMVSTDTQYF	TGTGCCAGCAGTTTAATTTTCGGGGCCATGGTTAGCACAGATACGCAGTATTTT
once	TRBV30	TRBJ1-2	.	CAWSVLGGDGYTF	TGTGCCTGGAGTGTACTGGGGGGGGACGGCTACACCTTC
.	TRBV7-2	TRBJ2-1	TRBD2	CASSLDASGGYNEQFF	TGTGCCAGCAGCTTAGATGCTAGCGGGGGGTACAATGAGCAGTTCTTC
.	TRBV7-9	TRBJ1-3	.	CASSVGRASSGNTIYF	TGTGCCAGCAGCGTAGGCCGGGCCTCCTCTGGAAACACCATATATTTT
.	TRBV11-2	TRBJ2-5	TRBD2	CASSLAAGGVETQYF	TGTGCCAGCAGCTTAGCAGCGGGGGGAGTAGAGACCCAGTACTTC
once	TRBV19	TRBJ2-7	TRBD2	CASSIASGYEQYF	TGTGCCAGTAGTATAGCTAGCGGCTACGAGCAGTACTTC